Below, 9 T cell receptor beta chains from the same sample are listed, as sequenced in a study of shared clonotypes between healthy human individuals. Naive CD8 cells comprised CD45RO-negative, CCR7-positively selected cells, excluding terminally differentiated effector memory CD45RA+ cells. This table comes from immunoSEQ multiplex PCR, and its TCRdb copy is limited to in-frame clones, with some not included. The data contain about 2.1 million clones, approximately 92% of them seen just once; the ten biggest clones take up approximately 1.6%. The sequencing input was naive CD8+ T cells from PBMCs. These receptor sequences come from a man between 18 and 29 years old in good health. Some clones in this sample may be carry-over from other donors' samples.

This sequence joins TRBV7-9 and TRBJ1-1; D is possibly TRBD1 (6 bases). The CDR3 covers 14 residues. V was trimmed by 5 bases and J by 2 bases, leaving 12 bases between them. CDR1 SEHNR and CDR2 FQNEAQ come from the germline V gene (reference sequence). The CDR3 here is CASSPPGHNTEAFF. The CDR3, as DNA: TGTGCCAGCAGCCCTCCGGGACATAACACTGAAGCTTTCTTT.

V and J are TRBV5-4 and TRBJ2-5; a possible D gene is TRBD2 (5 bases). Trimming removed 5 bases at V and 0 bases at J, with 11 bases between. This CDR3 region has 14 residues. From germline, CDR1 is SGHNT and CDR2 YYREEE (reference sequence). This chain's CDR3 is CASREVADQETQYF. CDR3 bases: TGTGCCAGCAGGGAGGTAGCCGACCAAGAGACCCAGTACTTC.

The rearrangement links TRBV5-5 to TRBJ2-7; weak D call: TRBD2 (6 bases). Germline V gene sequence: CDR1 SGHKS, CDR2 YYEKEE (reference sequence). The V and J ends lost 4 bases and 5 bases respectively, with 19 bases between them. This CDR3 comprises 15 residues. Written as DNA, the CDR3 is TGTGCCAGCAGCGACCTCCAGGGAGGTAGCGACGAGCAGTACTTC. It yields the protein CASSDLQGGSDEQYF.

The gene calls are TRBV7-9 and TRBJ2-1; D uncertain. The germline V gene has CDR1 SEHNR and CDR2 FQNEAQ (reference sequence). This CDR3 has 14 amino acids. V was clipped by 3 bases and J by 2 bases, with 8 bases between them. The CDR3 DNA reads as TGTGCCAGCAGCTTTGCTGGTCCCTACAATGAGCAGTTCTTC. This codes for CASSFAGPYNEQFF. Full variable domain (rest looked up from reference TRBV7-9 and TRBJ2-1): DTGVSQNPRHKITKRGQNVTFRCDPISEHNRLYWYRQTLGQGPEFLTYFQNEAQLEKSRLLSDRFSAERPKGSFSTLEIQRTEQGDSAMYLCASSFAGPYNEQFFGPGTRLTVL.

The chain combines TRBV2 with TRBJ2-1; 8 nucleotides line up with TRBD2. Trimming removed 5 bases from V and 4 bases from J; junction bases left unmatched: 1. CDR3 size: 13 residues. Germline CDR1 SNHLY, CDR2 FYNNEI. CDR3 DNA: TGTGCCAGCAGTCCGGGAGGGTACAATGAGCAGTTCTTC. Protein sequence: CASSPGGYNEQFF.

Written as DNA, the CDR3 is TGTGCCAGCAGTGAGGCAGGGGGCACTTACGAGCAGTACTTC. This gives the protein CASSEAGGTYEQYF. The chain couples TRBV27 to TRBJ2-7, with 8 nucleotides matching TRBD1. CDR1 MNHEY and CDR2 SMNVEV come from the germline V gene (reference sequence). V was clipped by 5 bases and J by 4 bases; unmatched bases: 7. The CDR3 totals 14 residues.

This chain uses TRBV19 with TRBJ1-5; TRBD1 is a possible D gene (5 bases). Trimming removed 6 bases from V and 4 bases from J, with 13 bases in between. This CDR3 comprises 14 residues. The germline V gene has CDR1 LNHDA and CDR2 SQIVND (reference sequence). The CDR3 DNA sequence: TGTGCCAGTAGGGGGCAGGTGAGGAATCAGCCCCAGCATTTT. This encodes CASRGQVRNQPQHF. Variable domain in full (rest from reference TRBV19 and TRBJ1-5): DGGITQSPKYLFRKEGQNVTLSCEQNLNHDAMYWYRQDPGQGLRLIYYSQIVNDFQKGDIAEGYSVSREKKESFPLTVTSAQKNPTAFYLCASRGQVRNQPQHFGDGTRLSIL.

A single count supports this clone. The chain employs TRBV13 and TRBJ2-7, with 9 bases aligning to TRBD2. The CDR3 extends over 15 amino acids. The V segment lost 5 bases and the J segment 0 bases; nucleotides outside the gene matches: 5. CDR1 is PRHDT, CDR2 FYEKMQ, per germline (reference sequence). CDR3 nucleotide sequence: TGTGCCAGCAGCGCAAGACTAGCGGACTCCTACGAGCAGTACTTC. Protein product: CASSARLADSYEQYF. The full variable domain, in which reference TRBV13 and TRBJ2-7 provide the parts outside the CDR3, is AAGVIQSPRHLIKEKRETATLKCYPIPRHDTVYWYQQGPGQDPQFLISFYEKMQSDKGSIPDRFSAQQFSDYHSELNMSSLELGDSALYFCASSARLADSYEQYFGPGTRLTVT.

Of note for this clone: In the same sample, other DNA sequences code for this CDR3. The rearrangement links TRBV27 to TRBJ2-2; D is tentatively TRBD1 or TRBD2 (5 bases each). CDR1 is MNHEY and CDR2 is SMNVEV in the germline V gene (reference sequence). Trimming shortened V by 8 bases and J by 6 bases, and 10 bases separated the two germline ends. The CDR3 consists of 12 residues. For the CDR3, the DNA is TGTGCCAGCCGATTGGGGGCCGGGGAGCTGTTTTTT. It codes for CASRLGAGELFF.